Presented here are 21 T cell receptor beta chains from one specimen sequenced in a study of shared clonotypes between healthy human individuals. Using immunoSEQ multiplex PCR, the repertoire was profiled, and TCRdb retains in-frame clones only, with some absent. The profile covers roughly 1,800,000 clones, with approximately 94% appearing a single time and 1% to 1.5% taken by the ten largest. The naive CD8 population came from CD45RO-negative cells selected for CCR7, without terminally differentiated effector memory CD45RA+ cells. The source material was naive CD8+ T cells sorted from blood. All receptors derive from a young man in good health.

Note on this clone: The junction differs from germline at one of its ends, possibly a read error. The chain is built from TRBV7-9 and TRBJ2-7; D is possibly TRBD2 (5 bases). The CDR3 contains 12 residues. Germline V gives CDR1 SEHNR, CDR2 FQNEAQ (reference sequence). CDR3 protein: CACSGTPYEQYF. Written as DNA, the CDR3 is TGTGCCTGCAGCGGCACGCCTTACGAGCAGTACTTC.

V is TRBV27 and J is TRBJ2-1, with TRBD1 matching over 9 bases. The CDR3 has 15 amino acids. Trimming removed 4 bases from V and 3 bases from J; junction bases left unmatched: 4. Germline V CDR1 and CDR2: MNHEY, SMNVEV (reference sequence). CDR3 protein: CASSSGQGSYNEQFF. For the CDR3, the DNA is TGTGCCAGCAGTTCGGGACAGGGCAGCTACAATGAGCAGTTCTTC.

V usage is TRBV27 and J usage is TRBJ2-3; 9 bases line up with TRBD2. The V and J ends lost 5 bases and 3 bases, in that order; junction bases with no gene match: 6. The germline V gene has CDR1 MNHEY and CDR2 SMNVEV (reference sequence). This CDR3 region has 15 residues. This CDR3 is CASSPLAGPTDTQYF. CDR3 in DNA: TGTGCCAGCAGTCCGCTAGCGGGACCAACAGATACGCAGTATTTT.

The rearrangement joins TRBV19 to TRBJ2-3, with 8 bases lining up with TRBD2. In germline, CDR1 is LNHDA, CDR2 SQIVND (reference sequence). After removal of 5 bases from V and 6 bases from J, the junction contained 7 bases not matched to a gene. This CDR3 contains 14 residues. The CDR3 region has the DNA TGTGCCAGTAGTGTACTACTAGCGGCGGATACGCAGTATTTT. Amino acids: CASSVLLAADTQYF.

This clone was seen just once. V gene TRBV20-1 combines with J gene TRBJ2-7, with unresolved D. Per germline, CDR1 DFQATT and CDR2 SNEGSKA (reference sequence). This CDR3 spans 10 amino acids. Trimming removed 6 bases at V and 1 base at J, with 4 bases between. Here the CDR3 reads CSAPSYEQYF. In DNA, the CDR3 is TGCAGTGCCCCTTCCTACGAGCAGTACTTC.

As for this clone: Other DNA sequences in this specimen translate into the identical CDR3. The chain has TRBV6-5 and TRBJ2-1, with 8 nucleotides matching TRBD2. V shed 0 bases, J shed 6 bases, and the junction held 1 base outside the gene matches. Germline loops: CDR1 MNHEY, CDR2 SVGAGI. The CDR3 has 14 residues. The DNA of the CDR3 is TGTGCCAGCAGTTACTCGAGCGGGGGCAATGAGCAGTTCTTC. It is translated as CASSYSSGGNEQFF.

This chain links TRBV10-2 with TRBJ2-5; 11 bases are a match to TRBD2. The trim removed 3 bases at V and 2 bases at J, leaving 11 bases unmatched. The CDR3 is made up of 18 amino acids. Germline values: CDR1 WSHSY, CDR2 SAAADI. CDR3 protein: CASSEGQIAGGHQETQYF. The CDR3 DNA follows: TGCGCCAGCAGTGAAGGCCAGATAGCGGGAGGGCATCAAGAGACCCAGTACTTC.

The gene calls are TRBV5-1 and TRBJ1-4; tentative D call: TRBD1 (6 bases). The CDR3 covers 16 residues. The germline gives CDR1 SGHRS, CDR2 YFSETQ. V gave up 4 bases and J gave up 8 bases, with 21 bases separating them. Here the CDR3 reads CASSLADSGVREKLFF. The CDR3 DNA reads TGCGCCAGCAGCCTTGCGGACAGCGGCGTCAGGGAAAAACTGTTTTTT.

The CDR3 spells CASSSPGTSGRVEQFF. CDR3 nucleotide sequence: TGTGCCAGCAGTTCTCCCGGGACTAGCGGGAGGGTTGAGCAGTTCTTC. The V call is TRBV27, the J call TRBJ2-1; 16 nucleotides match TRBD2. CDR3 length equals 16 residues. V lost 4 bases to trimming and J lost 9 bases; unmatched junction nucleotides: 6. Germline values: CDR1 MNHEY, CDR2 SMNVEV (reference sequence).

The chain carries TRBV5-1 and TRBJ2-7; 8 bases are shared with TRBD1. CDR3 length: 13 amino acids. Unmatched junction bases numbered 3, after V lost 4 bases and J lost 3 bases. From germline, CDR1 is SGHRS and CDR2 YFSETQ. CDR3 sequence: CASSPTGVYEQYF. CDR3 DNA: TGCGCCAGCAGCCCGACAGGGGTCTACGAGCAGTACTTC.

The chain carries TRBV27 and TRBJ2-3; D may correspond to TRBD1 or TRBD2 (5 bases each). This CDR3 is 14 amino acids long. The V end was cut by 3 bases, the J end by 2 bases, with 9 bases between. Germline loops: CDR1 MNHEY, CDR2 SMNVEV (reference sequence). The CDR3: CASSFTGATDTQYF. DNA for the CDR3: TGTGCCAGCAGTTTCACCGGGGCCACAGATACGCAGTATTTT.

The V call is TRBV9, the J call TRBJ2-6; D remains ambiguous. The CDR3 extends over 14 amino acids. Looked up from germline, CDR1 is SGDLS and CDR2 is YYNGEE. Deletions cut 1 base from V and 1 base from J, with 3 bases between. The CDR3 nucleotides are TGTGCCAGCAGCGTATGGTCTGGGGCCAACGTCCTGACTTTC. It yields the protein CASSVWSGANVLTF.

The chain links TRBV6-5 to TRBJ2-3; no clear D gene. V lost 4 bases and J lost 8, with 10 bases in between. The CDR3 runs to 12 residues. Germline-derived CDR1 and CDR2 are MNHEY and SVGAGI. In DNA form, the CDR3 reads TGTGCCAGCAGTTCCCCTGGTGTTACGCAGTATTTT. Its translation is CASSSPGVTQYF.

The V call is TRBV4-1, the J call TRBJ1-1, with TRBD1 identical over 7 bases. The V and J ends lost 4 bases and 7 bases, in that order; junction bases with no gene match: 6. The CDR3 has 13 amino acids. Germline V gives CDR1 MGHRA, CDR2 YSYEKL. The CDR3 DNA sequence: TGCGCCAGCAGCCGAAAAGGGGACAGTGAAGCTTTCTTT. It specifies CASSRKGDSEAFF.

The chain recombines TRBV6-5 with TRBJ1-5; D might be TRBD1 (6 bases). Germline V gene lookup returns CDR1 MNHEY and CDR2 SVGAGI. CDR3 length: 15 amino acids. V shed 0 bases and J shed 8 bases, with 14 bases lying between them. The CDR3 nucleotides read TGTGCCAGCAGTTACTCGATCGGGGGCCAAGAGCCCCAGCATTTT. Residues: CASSYSIGGQEPQHF.

This clone was counted once. This chain connects TRBV25-1 to TRBJ1-1, with a weak D call TRBD1 (6 bases). CDR3 length: 13 residues. The germline CDR1 and CDR2 sequences are MGHDK and SYGVNS. V lost 4 bases and J 5 bases, leaving 11 bases between the germline ends. The CDR3: CASSVGGQTEAFF. Written as DNA, the CDR3 is TGTGCCAGCAGTGTCGGGGGGCAAACTGAAGCTTTCTTT.

This chain links TRBV5-1 with TRBJ2-3; D is undetermined. CDR3 size: 11 residues. Trimming took 6 bases from V and 6 from J, leaving 8 bases between them. In germline, CDR1 is SGHRS, CDR2 YFSETQ. CDR3 in amino acids: CASTLGDTQYF. For the CDR3, the DNA is TGCGCCAGCACCCTCGGGGATACGCAGTATTTT.

The rearrangement joins TRBV5-1 to TRBJ2-7; weak D call: TRBD1 (6 bases). The CDR3 is 13 residues long. Germline V lookup: CDR1 SGHRS, CDR2 YFSETQ. Trimming shortened V by 2 bases and J by 2 bases, and 8 bases separated the two germline ends. In nucleotides, the CDR3 is TGCGCCAGCAGCTTCAGGGACACCTACGAGCAGTACTTC. This sequence encodes CASSFRDTYEQYF.

Remarks on this clone: Different DNA sequences within this sample yield the same CDR3. The chain uses TRBV9 and TRBJ2-7, with a tentative D call TRBD2 (5 bases). The CDR3 length is 15 residues. V lost 0 bases and J 3 bases, leaving 13 bases between the germline ends. CDR1 is SGDLS, CDR2 YYNGEE, per germline. DNA of the CDR3: TGTGCCAGCAGCGTAGGCGGGCTAGCCAACTACGAGCAGTACTTC. It specifies CASSVGGLANYEQYF.

This clone is a singleton in its sample. This chain connects TRBV7-9 to TRBJ1-1; 7 nucleotides align to TRBD1. The V segment lost 1 base and the J segment 4 bases; nucleotides outside the gene matches: 6. Germline CDR1 SEHNR, CDR2 FQNEAQ (reference sequence). The CDR3 has 15 amino acids. The CDR3 DNA follows: TGTGCCAGCAGCTTAGAACAGGGGTTGGGCACTGAAGCTTTCTTT. As protein: CASSLEQGLGTEAFF.

The count of this clone is one. V and J are TRBV5-1 and TRBJ2-5; possibly TRBD2 for D (7 bases). The ends were cut back, 6 bases at V and 1 base at J, with 19 bases in the middle. From germline, CDR1 is SGHRS and CDR2 YFSETQ. This CDR3 spans 16 amino acids. The CDR3 loop is CASTDRGAIGQETQYF. CDR3 in DNA: TGCGCCAGCACCGATCGGGGGGCGATTGGCCAAGAGACCCAGTACTTC.